This T cell receptor beta chain was profiled in a study of tumor-infiltrating lymphocytes in oesophageal squamous cell carcinoma. TCRdb re-derived calls from the PCR reads in MiXCR, one entry per CDR3 protein. The sample holds approximately 17,000 distinct CDR3 sequences, 40% to 55% seen once. CDR1 SGHTA and CDR2 FQGNSA come from the germline V gene. The CDR3 has 15 residues. V gave up 0 bases and J gave up 5 bases, with 10 bases separating them. The V call is TRBV7-2, the J call TRBJ2-2; perhaps D is TRBD1 or TRBD2 (6 bases each). The sample was blood. The receptor was isolated from a female donor with esophageal squamous cell carcinoma. CDR3 loop: CASSLAGGITGELFF. The CDR3 DNA follows: TGTGCCAGCAGCTTAGCGGGGGGCATTACCGGGGAGCTGTTTTTT.